This T cell receptor (beta chain) derives from a study of naive and memory T cell subsets. In this sample, this clonotype turned up a few times. The antigen remains undetermined. General study points: In naive cells, over 95% of TCR sequences were seen only once.

The ends were cut back, 3 bases at V and 2 bases at J, with 9 bases in the middle. The CDR3 totals 14 residues. Germline CDR1 and CDR2: MDHEN and SYDVKM. Separate alpha and beta amplification began at the second PCR step. Both TRBC1 and TRBC2 were covered by a beta constant-region primer of two equimolar oligonucleotides. The ligated cDNA underwent four PCR rounds using SP2 and nested alpha and beta constant-region primers. A 12-nucleotide UMI and the SP2 primer were added to the cDNA 3' end by oligonucleotide ligation. TCRdb fed the UMI-ligation and nested PCR reads into MiXCR, producing one record per CDR3 protein. The table shows 95,000 to 150,000 distinct CDR3 sequences, with about 36% occurring only once.

The sequenced material came from central memory CD4+ T cells from blood. This receptor was obtained from a human donor in good health. This chain links TRBV28 with TRBJ2-3; D is unresolved. CDR3 in amino acids: CASSFRLATDTQYF. The CDR3 coding sequence is TGTGCCAGCAGTTTCCGCTTAGCCACAGATACGCAGTATTTT.